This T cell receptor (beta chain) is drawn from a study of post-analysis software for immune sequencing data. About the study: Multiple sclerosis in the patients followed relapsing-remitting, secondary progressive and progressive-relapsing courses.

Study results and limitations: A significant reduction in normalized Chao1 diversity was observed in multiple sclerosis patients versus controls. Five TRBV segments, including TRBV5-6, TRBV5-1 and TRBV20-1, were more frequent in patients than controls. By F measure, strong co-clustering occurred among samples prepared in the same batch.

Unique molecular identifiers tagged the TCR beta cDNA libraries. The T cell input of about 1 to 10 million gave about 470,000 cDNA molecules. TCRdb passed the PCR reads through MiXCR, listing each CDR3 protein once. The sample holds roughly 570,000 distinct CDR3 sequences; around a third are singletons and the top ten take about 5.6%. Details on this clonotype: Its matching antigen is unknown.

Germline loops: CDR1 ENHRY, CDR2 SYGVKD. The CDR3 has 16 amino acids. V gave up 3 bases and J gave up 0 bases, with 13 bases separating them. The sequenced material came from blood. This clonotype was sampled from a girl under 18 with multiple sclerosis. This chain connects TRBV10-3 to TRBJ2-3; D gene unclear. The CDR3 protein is CAISEKGSVSTDTQYF. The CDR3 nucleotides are TGTGCCATCAGTGAAAAAGGTTCGGTTAGCACAGATACGCAGTATTTT.